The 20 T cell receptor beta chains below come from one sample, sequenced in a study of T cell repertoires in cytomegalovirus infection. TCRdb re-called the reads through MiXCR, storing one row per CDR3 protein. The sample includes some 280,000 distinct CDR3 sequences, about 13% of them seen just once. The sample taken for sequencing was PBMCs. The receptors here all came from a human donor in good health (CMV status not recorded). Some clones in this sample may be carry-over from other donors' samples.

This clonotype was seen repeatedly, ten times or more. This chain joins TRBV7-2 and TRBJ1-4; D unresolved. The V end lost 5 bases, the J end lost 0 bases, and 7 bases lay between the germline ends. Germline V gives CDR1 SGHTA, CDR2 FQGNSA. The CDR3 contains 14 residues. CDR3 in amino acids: CASSRESTNEKLFF. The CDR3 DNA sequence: TGTGCCAGCAGCAGGGAATCAACTAATGAAAAACTGTTTTTT.

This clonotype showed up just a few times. The chain's CDR3 is CASSPRGGQGGTEAFF. CDR3 bases: TGTGCCAGCAGCCCTCGCGGGGGGCAAGGGGGGACTGAAGCTTTCTTT. The chain employs TRBV3-1 and TRBJ1-1; the D gene is possibly TRBD1 (6 bases). Trimming took off 4 bases at V and 5 bases at J, with 20 bases between the two ends. The CDR3 has 16 amino acids. Germline V gene data show CDR1 as LGHDT and CDR2 as YNNKEL (reference sequence).

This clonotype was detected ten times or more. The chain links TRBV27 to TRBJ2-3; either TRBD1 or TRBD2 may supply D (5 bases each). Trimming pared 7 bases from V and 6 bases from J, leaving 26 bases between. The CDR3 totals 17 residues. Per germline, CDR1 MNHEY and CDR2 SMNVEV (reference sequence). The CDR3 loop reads CASTRDPRRAFRDTQYF. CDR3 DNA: TGTGCCAGCACGAGGGACCCTCGCAGGGCCTTTAGGGATACGCAGTATTTT.

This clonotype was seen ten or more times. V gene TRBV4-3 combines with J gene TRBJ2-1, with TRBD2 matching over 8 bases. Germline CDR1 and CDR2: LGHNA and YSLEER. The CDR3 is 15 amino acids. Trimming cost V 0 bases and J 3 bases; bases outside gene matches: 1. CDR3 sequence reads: CASSQELAVYNEQFF. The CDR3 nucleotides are TGCGCCAGCAGCCAAGAACTAGCGGTCTACAATGAGCAGTTCTTC.

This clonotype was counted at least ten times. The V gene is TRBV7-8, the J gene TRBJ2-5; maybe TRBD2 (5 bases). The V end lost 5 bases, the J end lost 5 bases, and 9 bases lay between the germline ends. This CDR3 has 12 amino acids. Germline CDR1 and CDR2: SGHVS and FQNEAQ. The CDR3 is CASSKRRETQYF. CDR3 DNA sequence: TGTGCCAGCAGCAAGAGGAGGGAGACCCAGTACTTC.

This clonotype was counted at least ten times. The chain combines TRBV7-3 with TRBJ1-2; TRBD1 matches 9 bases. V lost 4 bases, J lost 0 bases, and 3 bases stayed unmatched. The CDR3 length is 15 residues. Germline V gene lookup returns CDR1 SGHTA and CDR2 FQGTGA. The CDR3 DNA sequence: TGTGCCAGCAGCTATGGACAGGGGACTAACTATGGCTACACCTTC. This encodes CASSYGQGTNYGYTF.

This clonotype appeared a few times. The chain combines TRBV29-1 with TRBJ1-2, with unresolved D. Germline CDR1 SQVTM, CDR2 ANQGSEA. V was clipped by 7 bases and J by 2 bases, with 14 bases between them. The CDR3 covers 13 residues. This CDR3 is CSAPAGVNYGYTF. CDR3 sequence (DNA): TGCAGCGCGCCCGCTGGGGTAAACTATGGCTACACCTTC.

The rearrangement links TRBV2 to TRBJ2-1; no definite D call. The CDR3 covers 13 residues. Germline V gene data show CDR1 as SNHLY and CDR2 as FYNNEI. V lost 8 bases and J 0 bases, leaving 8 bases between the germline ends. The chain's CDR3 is CASQRSSYNEQFF. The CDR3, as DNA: TGTGCCAGCCAGCGAAGCTCCTACAATGAGCAGTTCTTC.

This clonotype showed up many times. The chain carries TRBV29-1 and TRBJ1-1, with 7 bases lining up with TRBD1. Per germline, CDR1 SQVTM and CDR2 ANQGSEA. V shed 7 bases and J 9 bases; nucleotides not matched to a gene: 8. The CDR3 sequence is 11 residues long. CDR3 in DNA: TGCAGCGGCGACCGACAGGGCCAAGCTTTCTTT. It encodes CSGDRQGQAFF. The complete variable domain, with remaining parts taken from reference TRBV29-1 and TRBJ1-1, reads SAVISQKPSRDICQRGTSLTIQCQVDSQVTMMFWYRQQPGQSLTLIATANQGSEATYESGFVIDKFPISRPNLTFSTLTVSNMSPEDSSIYLCSGDRQGQAFFGQGTRLTVV.

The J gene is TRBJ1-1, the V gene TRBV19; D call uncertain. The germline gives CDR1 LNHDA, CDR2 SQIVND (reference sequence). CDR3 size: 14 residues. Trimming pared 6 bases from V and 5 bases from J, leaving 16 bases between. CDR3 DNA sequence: TGTGCCAGTAGCCTCCGGGAGGGATATACTGAAGCTTTCTTT. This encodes CASSLREGYTEAFF.

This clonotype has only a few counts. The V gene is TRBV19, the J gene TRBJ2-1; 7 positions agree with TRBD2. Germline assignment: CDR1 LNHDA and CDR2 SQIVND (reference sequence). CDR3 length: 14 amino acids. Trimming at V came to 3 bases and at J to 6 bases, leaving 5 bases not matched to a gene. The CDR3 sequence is CASSIGGRGNEQFF. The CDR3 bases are TGTGCCAGTAGTATCGGCGGGAGAGGCAATGAGCAGTTCTTC.

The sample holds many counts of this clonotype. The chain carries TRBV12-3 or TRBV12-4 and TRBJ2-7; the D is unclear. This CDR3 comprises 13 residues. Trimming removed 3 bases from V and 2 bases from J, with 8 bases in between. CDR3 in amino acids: CASSFGPTYEQYF. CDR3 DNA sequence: TGTGCCAGCAGTTTTGGCCCGACCTACGAGCAGTACTTC.

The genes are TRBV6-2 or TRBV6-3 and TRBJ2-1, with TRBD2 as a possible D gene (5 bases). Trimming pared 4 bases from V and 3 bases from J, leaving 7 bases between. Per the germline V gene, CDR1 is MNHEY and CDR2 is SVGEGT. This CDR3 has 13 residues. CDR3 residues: CASSSGNYNEQFF. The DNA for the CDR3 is TGTGCCAGCAGTTCGGGAAACTACAATGAGCAGTTCTTC.

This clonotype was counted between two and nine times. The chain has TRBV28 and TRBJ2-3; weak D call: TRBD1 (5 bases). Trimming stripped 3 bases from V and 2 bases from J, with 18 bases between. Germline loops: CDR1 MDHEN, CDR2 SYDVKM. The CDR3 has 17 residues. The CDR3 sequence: CASSFVLSSRDTDTQYF. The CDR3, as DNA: TGTGCCAGCAGTTTTGTTCTCAGCTCCAGGGACACAGATACGCAGTATTTT.

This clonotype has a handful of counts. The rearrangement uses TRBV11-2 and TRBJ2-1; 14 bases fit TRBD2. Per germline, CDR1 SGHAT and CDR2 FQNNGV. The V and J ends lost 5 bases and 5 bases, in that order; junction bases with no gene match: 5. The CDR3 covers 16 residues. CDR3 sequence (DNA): TGTGCCAGCAGCGCCCGGACTAGCGGGGGGCACAATGAGCAGTTCTTC. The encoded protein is CASSARTSGGHNEQFF.

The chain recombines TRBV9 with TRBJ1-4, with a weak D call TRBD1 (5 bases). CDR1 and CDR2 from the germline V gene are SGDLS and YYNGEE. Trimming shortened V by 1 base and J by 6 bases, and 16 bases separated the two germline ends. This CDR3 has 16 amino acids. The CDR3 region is CASSVKGDRSHEKLFF. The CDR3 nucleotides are TGTGCCAGCAGCGTAAAAGGAGACAGAAGCCATGAAAAACTGTTTTTT. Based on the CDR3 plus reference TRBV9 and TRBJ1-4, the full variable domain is DSGVTQTPKHLITATGQRVTLRCSPRSGDLSVYWYQQSLDQGLQFLIQYYNGEERAKGNILERFSAQQFPDLHSELNLSSLELGDSALYFCASSVKGDRSHEKLFFGSGTQLSVL.

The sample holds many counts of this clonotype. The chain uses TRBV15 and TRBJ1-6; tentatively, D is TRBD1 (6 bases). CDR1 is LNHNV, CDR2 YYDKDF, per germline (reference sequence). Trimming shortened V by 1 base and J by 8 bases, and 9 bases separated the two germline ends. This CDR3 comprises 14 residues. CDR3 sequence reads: CATSRVGADSPLHF. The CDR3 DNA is TGTGCCACCAGCAGAGTGGGGGCAGATTCACCCCTCCACTTT.

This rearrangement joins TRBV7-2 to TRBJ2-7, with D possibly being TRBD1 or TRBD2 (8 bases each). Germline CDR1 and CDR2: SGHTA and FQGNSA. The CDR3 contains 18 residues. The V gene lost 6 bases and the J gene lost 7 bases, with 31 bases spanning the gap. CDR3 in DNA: TGTGCCAGCAGTCCCCGGTGGACAGGGACTAGAGGGTTCGGGGAGCAGTACTTC. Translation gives CASSPRWTGTRGFGEQYF.

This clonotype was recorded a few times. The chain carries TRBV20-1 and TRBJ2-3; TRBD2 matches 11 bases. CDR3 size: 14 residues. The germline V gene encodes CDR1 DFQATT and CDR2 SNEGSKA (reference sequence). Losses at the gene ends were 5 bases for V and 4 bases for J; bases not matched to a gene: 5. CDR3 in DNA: TGCAGTGCTGTTAGCGGGGGGGGCGCAGATACGCAGTATTTT. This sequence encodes CSAVSGGGADTQYF.

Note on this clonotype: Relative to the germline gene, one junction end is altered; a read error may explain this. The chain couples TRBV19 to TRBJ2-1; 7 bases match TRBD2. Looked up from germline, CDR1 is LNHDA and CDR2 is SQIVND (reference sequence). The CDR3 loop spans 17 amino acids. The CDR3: CASSPGLRGVSYNEPFF. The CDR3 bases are TGTGCCAGTAGTCCGGGACTACGAGGCGTCTCCTACAATGAGCCGTTCTTC.